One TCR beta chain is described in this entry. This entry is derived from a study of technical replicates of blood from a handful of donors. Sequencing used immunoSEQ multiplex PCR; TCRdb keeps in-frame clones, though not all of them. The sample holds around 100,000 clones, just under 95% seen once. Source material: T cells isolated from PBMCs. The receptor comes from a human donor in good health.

CDR3 DNA: TGTGCCAGCAGCTTTCTGGAGCGGGCCTACGAGCAGTACTTC. Its protein product is CASSFLERAYEQYF. V usage is TRBV11-2 and J usage is TRBJ2-7, with a tentative D call TRBD2 (6 bases). Germline V gene data show CDR1 as SGHAT and CDR2 as FQNNGV. Trimming shortened V by 3 bases and J by 2 bases, and 11 bases separated the two germline ends. This CDR3 has 14 residues.